These T cell receptor beta chains were read from a single sample in a study of blood T cell repertoires in COVID-19. TCRdb's copy holds only in-frame clones and misses some; the assay was immunoSEQ multiplex PCR. This sample has hundreds of thousands of clones, with 86% found just once. Input material: peripheral blood. The origin of the receptors is a woman under 40 with active or convalescent COVID-19. CDR3s include the opening cysteine and the closing phenylalanine or tryptophan. A D gene is named only where the DNA matches it firmly. Clone size, where shown, is once, few, many, or a class for clones that have expanded.

16 NA TRBD2 TRBJ2-1 TRBV6-5 TGTGCCAGCAGTTCAATCCTAGCGGGAGAGCGAAATGAGCAGTTCTTC CASSSILAGERNEQFF
11 NA NA TRBJ2-5 TRBV20-1 TGCAGTGCTAGGTCCCGGGATCGAGGCTACTTC CSARSRDRGYF
16 NA TRBD2 TRBJ2-3 TRBV2 TGTGCCCTGGAGGCTAGCGGAAGAATGGGCGCAGATACGCAGTATTTT CALEASGRMGADTQYF
14 once TRBD2 TRBJ2-5 TRBV6-5 TGTGCCAGCAGAAACTTAGCGGGGAGGGAGACCCAGTACTTC CASRNLAGRETQYF
16 once NA TRBJ1-6 TRBV5-4 TGTGCCAGCAGCACGGGTGGGGACAACCGGATTTCACCCCTCCACTTT CASSTGGDNRISPLHF
15 NA TRBD1 TRBJ1-6 TRBV5-8 TGTGCCAGCAGCTTCAAAACAGGGGGTAATTCACCCCTCCACTTT CASSFKTGGNSPLHF
12 NA NA TRBJ1-1 TRBV9 TGTGCCAGCAGCGTGTCAGGGGCTGAAGCTTTCTTT CASSVSGAEAFF
15 NA NA TRBJ2-5 TRBV18 TGTGCCAGCTCACTGATCACAGGTATACAAGAGACCCAGTACTTC CASSLITGIQETQYF
14 NA TRBD2 TRBJ2-5 TRBV6-2/TRBV6-3 TGTGCCAGCAGTTCGACTAGCGGGGTTGAGACCCAGTACTTC CASSSTSGVETQYF
14 NA NA TRBJ2-3 TRBV27 TGTGCCAGCAGCCCACTAGCTCGCACAGATACGCAGTATTTT CASSPLARTDTQYF
18 NA NA TRBJ2-7 TRBV4-1 TGCGCCAGCAGCCAAGTCCTTTCCAGACAGTTTAGCTCCTACGAGCAGTACTTC CASSQVLSRQFSSYEQYF
14 NA NA TRBJ1-3 TRBV5-1 TGCGCCAGCAGCTTGGGAACAGAAGGAAACACCATATATTTT CASSLGTEGNTIYF
18 NA TRBD1 TRBJ1-1 TRBV2 TGTGCCAGCAGTTCGGACAGGGAGATTTTAAGGAAGAACACTGAAGCTTTCTTT CASSSDREILRKNTEAFF
14 NA TRBD1 TRBJ1-2 TRBV5-4 TGTGCCAGCAGCGGGGGACAGGGGGCTGGAGGCTACACCTTC CASSGGQGAGGYTF
15 NA TRBD1 TRBJ1-5 TRBV6-5 TGTGCCAGCAGTTCAACAGGGGGCGTCAATCAGCCCCAGCATTTT CASSSTGGVNQPQHF
14 NA NA TRBJ1-1 TRBV19 TGTGCCAGTAGTCACCCCCCAGGGAACACTGAAGCTTTCTTT CASSHPPGNTEAFF
14 NA TRBD2 TRBJ2-7 TRBV5-6 TGTGCCAGCAGCTTAAGCGGGAGGAACTACGAGCAGTACTTC CASSLSGRNYEQYF
15 NA TRBD1 TRBJ2-1 TRBV19 TGTGCCAGTAATCCTCAAGGGGCAGGGGGCTTTGAGCAGTTCTTC CASNPQGAGGFEQFF
16 NA TRBD2 TRBJ2-7 TRBV3-1/TRBV3-2 TGTGCCAGCAGCCAAGACCCTAGCGGGGGTAGCAACGAGCAGTACTTC CASSQDPSGGSNEQYF
13 few NA TRBJ1-1 TRBV4-1 TGCGCCAGTCGGCGGGGTGAGAACACTGAAGCTTTCTTT CASRRGENTEAFF
17 NA TRBD2 TRBJ2-3 TRBV7-8 TGTGCCAGCAGCTTGGGACTAGCGGAGAGCTTCACAGATACGCAGTATTTT CASSLGLAESFTDTQYF
15 NA TRBD1 TRBJ1-1 TRBV2 TGTGCCAGCAGTCAAAGGACAGGGGGTGAAACTGAAGCTTTCTTT CASSQRTGGETEAFF
14 NA NA TRBJ1-2 TRBV6-1 TGTGCCAGCAGTGAAGGGACAGTTAAACTTCGAGACACCTTC CASSEGTVKLRDTF
18 NA TRBD1 TRBJ1-5 TRBV4-1 TGCGCCAGCAGCCCCTATGGTTGGGGACAGCCTAGCAATCAGCCCCAGCATTTT CASSPYGWGQPSNQPQHF
14 NA TRBD2 TRBJ2-5 TRBV4-2 TGTGCCAGCAGCCAATTTAGCGGGGGCGAGACCCAGTACTTC CASSQFSGGETQYF
18 NA TRBD2 TRBJ2-1 TRBV27 TGTGCCAGCAGAAAGGGACTAGCGGGAGGGATCTCCTACAATGAGCAGTTCTTC CASRKGLAGGISYNEQFF